The 26 T cell receptor beta chains presented below share a single source sample, sequenced in a study of blood T cells in healthy people across ages. Primed by a sample-barcoded 5' primer and a J-beta primer mix, a second PCR proceeded for about 7 to 11 cycles. TCRdb itself ran the 5' RACE reads through MiXCR, one entry per CDR3 protein. The sample lists 800,000 to 950,000 distinct CDR3 sequences, roughly 28% seen once, with roughly 10% in the top ten. The data also belong to a second study, concerning T cells of mothers and their children.

Material for sequencing was blood. The receptors come from a woman in her 40s in good health.

This clonotype has a count of ten or more. This chain joins TRBV7-9 and TRBJ2-3; TRBD1 aligns across 7 bases. The germline V gene encodes CDR1 SEHNR and CDR2 FQNEAQ (reference sequence). This CDR3 has 15 amino acids. Trimming removed 7 bases from V and 3 bases from J; junction bases left unmatched: 10. DNA of the CDR3: TGTGCCAGCAACCCCAGACAGGGCTGGACAGATACGCAGTATTTT. This encodes CASNPRQGWTDTQYF.

The chain couples TRBV12-3 or TRBV12-4 to TRBJ1-1, with D possibly being TRBD1 (6 bases). Trimming removed 5 bases from V and 2 bases from J, with 9 bases in between. This CDR3 contains 13 residues. CDR3 residues: CASSNRVNTEAFF. CDR3 nucleotides: TGTGCCAGCAGTAACAGGGTCAACACTGAAGCTTTCTTT.

The table lists this clonotype with a few counts. V is TRBV20-1 and J is TRBJ2-7, with 9 positions matching TRBD2. Germline lookup yields CDR1 DFQATT and CDR2 SNEGSKA (reference sequence). CDR3 length equals 14 residues. V lost 1 base and J lost 5; bases outside the gene matches: 6. The CDR3 region is CSARVPSGGNEQYF. DNA of the CDR3: TGCAGTGCTAGAGTCCCGAGCGGGGGGAACGAGCAGTACTTC.

This clonotype was recorded many times. This sequence joins TRBV5-6 and TRBJ2-1; unclear D gene. The V gene's germline CDR1 is SGHDT and CDR2 YYEEEE. The CDR3 is made up of 15 amino acids. The ends were cut back, 4 bases at V and 0 bases at J, with 11 bases in the middle. CDR3 DNA: TGTGCCAGCAGCCCGGACGCACGCTCCTACAATGAGCAGTTCTTC. Its translation: CASSPDARSYNEQFF.

This clonotype was found many times. This sequence joins TRBV3-1 and TRBJ2-1; 10 nucleotides line up with TRBD2. Germline V gene lookup returns CDR1 LGHDT and CDR2 YNNKEL (reference sequence). The V segment lost 0 bases and the J segment 8 bases; nucleotides outside the gene matches: 10. The CDR3 consists of 17 residues. DNA of the CDR3: TGTGCCAGCAGCCAAGATACAGCGGGGGGGCCTTGGGATGAGCAGTTCTTC. Its translation is CASSQDTAGGPWDEQFF.

This clonotype was seen repeatedly, ten times or more. V is TRBV4-2 and J is TRBJ2-5; D perhaps matches TRBD1 (5 bases). The CDR3 loop spans 15 amino acids. The V end was cut by 1 base, the J end by 3 bases, with 12 bases between. The germline CDR1 and CDR2 sequences are LGHNA and YNFKEQ. DNA of the CDR3: TGTGCCAGCAGCCAAGTGGACACGGCCAAAGAGACCCAGTACTTC. Amino acids: CASSQVDTAKETQYF.

CDR3 in DNA: TGTGCCACCGGTAGGTACACCAACAATGAGCAGTTCTTC. Its protein is CATGRYTNNEQFF. The genes are TRBV2 and TRBJ2-1; no definite D call. The CDR3 is 13 residues long. Trimming removed 10 bases from V and 5 bases from J, with 15 bases in between. Germline-derived CDR1 and CDR2 are SNHLY and FYNNEI.

This clonotype came up a few times. This could be a read error, since a much larger clone is one nucleotide away. The chain is built from TRBV6-6 and TRBJ1-2; D may be TRBD1 (6 bases). The CDR3 has 16 amino acids. Germline lookup yields CDR1 MNHNY and CDR2 SVGAGI (reference sequence). The CDR3 here is CASGYSQGFANYGYTF. CDR3 DNA: TGTGCCAGCGGTTACTCGCAGGGGTTTGCTAACTATGGCTACACCTTC.

The table lists this clonotype with a few counts. V and J are TRBV30 and TRBJ1-1, with unresolved D. Germline CDR1 GTSNPN, CDR2 SVGIG (reference sequence). The CDR3 sequence is 14 residues long. Trimming pared 2 bases from V and 0 bases from J, leaving 10 bases between. CDR3 sequence: CAWSLEGLNTEAFF. CDR3 in DNA: TGTGCCTGGAGTCTGGAAGGCCTGAACACTGAAGCTTTCTTT.

The J gene is TRBJ1-5, the V gene TRBV7-8; a weak D match, TRBD1 (5 bases). The CDR3 is 18 amino acids. Trimming cost V 5 bases and J 0 bases, with 20 bases left between them. Germline V gene sequence: CDR1 SGHVS, CDR2 FQNEAQ. CDR3 nucleotides: TGTGCCAGCAGCAAGAACCGCCTGTGGGGGAGTAGCAATCAGCCCCAGCATTTT. It encodes CASSKNRLWGSSNQPQHF.

This clonotype was seen at least ten times. The chain is built from TRBV28 and TRBJ2-7, with D maybe TRBD1 (6 bases). The V and J ends lost 2 bases and 3 bases respectively, with 14 bases between them. The CDR3 runs to 15 residues. CDR1 and CDR2 (germline): MDHEN, SYDVKM. In DNA, the CDR3 is TGTGCCAGCAGTTTAAGGGGGACATTGTACTACGAGCAGTACTTC. Translation gives CASSLRGTLYYEQYF.

The table lists this clonotype with a count of one. The chain has TRBV5-1 and TRBJ2-1, with D perhaps given as TRBD1 or TRBD2 (5 bases each). The CDR3 is made up of 15 amino acids. Per germline, CDR1 SGHRS and CDR2 YFSETQ. V was clipped by 4 bases and J by 9 bases, with 20 bases between them. The CDR3 loop reads CASSEGPAAGSEQFF. The CDR3 region has the DNA TGCGCCAGCAGCGAGGGACCAGCGGCCGGCAGTGAGCAGTTCTTC.

This clonotype came up a few times. The chain couples TRBV4-1 to TRBJ1-5; D is ambiguous. V was pared by 1 base and J by 7 bases, with 14 bases between. Per germline, CDR1 MGHRA and CDR2 YSYEKL. This CDR3 has 15 residues. The CDR3 is CASSQVQAGGQPQHF. The CDR3 nucleotides read TGCGCCAGCAGCCAAGTCCAGGCGGGAGGGCAGCCCCAGCATTTT.

For this clonotype: Possible read error: a much larger clone is one base away. The chain has TRBV7-3 and TRBJ1-5; 7 bases fit TRBD1. The CDR3 covers 18 residues. V shed 6 bases, J shed 1 base, and the junction held 15 bases outside the gene matches. Germline lookup yields CDR1 SGHTA and CDR2 FQGTGA. The CDR3 reads CASRIGPTGKISNQPQHF. The CDR3 nucleotides are TGTGCCAGCAGGATAGGGCCGACAGGGAAAATAAGCAATCAGCCCCAGCATTTT.

The table lists this clonotype with a few counts. The J gene is TRBJ2-3, the V gene TRBV28; D remains unclear. This CDR3 region has 16 residues. The germline V gene encodes CDR1 MDHEN and CDR2 SYDVKM. With 0 bases removed from V and 0 bases from J, the gap between germline ends came to 10 bases. The CDR3 loop is CASSLWSRWSTDTQYF. The CDR3 DNA follows: TGTGCCAGCAGTTTATGGTCCCGGTGGAGCACAGATACGCAGTATTTT. Based on the CDR3 plus reference TRBV28 and TRBJ2-3, the full variable domain is DVKVTQSSRYLVKRTGEKVFLECVQDMDHENMFWYRQDPGLGLRLIYFSYDVKMKEKGDIPEGYSVSREKKERFSLILESASTNQTSMYLCASSLWSRWSTDTQYFGPGTRLTVL.

This clonotype was observed a handful of times. The rearrangement uses TRBV6-1 and TRBJ2-3, with D possibly being TRBD1 or TRBD2 (5 bases each). Germline lookup yields CDR1 MNHNS and CDR2 SASEGT. The CDR3 loop spans 18 amino acids. The ends were cut back, 6 bases at V and 0 bases at J, with 22 bases in the middle. The CDR3 protein is CASSPQGRGHLSTDTQYF. The CDR3 nucleotides are TGTGCCAGCAGCCCCCAGGGACGGGGCCACCTTAGCACAGATACGCAGTATTTT.

This clonotype was seen at least ten times. V is TRBV6-1 and J is TRBJ2-7, with D hard to call. V was shortened by 1 base and J by 9 bases, with 7 bases between the two germline ends. This CDR3 contains 11 residues. From germline, CDR1 is MNHNS and CDR2 SASEGT. CDR3 nucleotides: TGTGCCAGCAGTGAAGTATGGGTGCAGTACTTC. Protein sequence: CASSEVWVQYF.

This clonotype was recorded a few times. The V and J genes are TRBV20-1 and TRBJ2-1; the D is unclear. Trimming shortened V by 3 bases and J by 3 bases, and 12 bases separated the two germline ends. CDR1 is DFQATT and CDR2 is SNEGSKA in the germline V gene (reference sequence). The CDR3 runs 14 residues. In nucleotides, the CDR3 is TGCAGTGCTAGGGAAGGCCTAGACTACAATGAGCAGTTCTTC. Translating it yields CSAREGLDYNEQFF.

V usage is TRBV2 and J usage is TRBJ1-2; 8 nucleotides agree with TRBD1. CDR3 length: 14 amino acids. V gave up 4 bases and J gave up 7 bases; unmatched junction bases: 8. Germline V CDR1 and CDR2: SNHLY, FYNNEI. CDR3 nucleotides: TGTGCCAGCAGTGGGAAGGCACAGGGGGGTGGCTACACCTTC. The encoded protein is CASSGKAQGGGYTF. The variable domain in full, completed from reference TRBV2 and TRBJ1-2, reads EPEVTQTPSHQVTQMGQEVILRCVPISNHLYFYWYRQILGQKVEFLVSFYNNEISEKSEIFDDQFSVERPDGSNFTLKIRSTKLEDSAMYFCASSGKAQGGGYTFGSGTRLTVV.

This clonotype was detected only a few times. Sequence at one end of the junction differs from germline and may be a read error. Here the CDR3 reads CASIRDRRRSGANVRTF. CDR3 DNA: TGTGCCAGCATTAGGGACAGGAGACGCTCTGGGGCCAACGTCCGGACTTTC. The chain is built from TRBV2 and TRBJ2-6; 8 nucleotides agree with TRBD1. The CDR3 has 17 residues. Germline V gene data show CDR1 as SNHLY and CDR2 as FYNNEI.

This chain joins TRBV6-1 and TRBJ1-5, with 10 bases matching TRBD1. J lost 7 bases, V lost 7 bases, and 4 bases had no gene match. The germline gives CDR1 MNHNS, CDR2 SASEGT. This CDR3 has 13 amino acids. Here the CDR3 reads CASKGQGVQPQHF. The CDR3, as DNA: TGTGCCAGCAAAGGACAGGGGGTGCAGCCCCAGCATTTT.

This clonotype was observed at least ten times. The chain carries TRBV5-1 and TRBJ2-1, with D tentatively TRBD1 or TRBD2 (6 bases each). This CDR3 spans 16 amino acids. Trimming took 0 bases from V and 3 from J, leaving 13 bases between them. Germline values: CDR1 SGHRS, CDR2 YFSETQ. CDR3 region: CASSLDGGFNYNEQFF. CDR3 DNA: TGCGCCAGCAGCTTGGACGGGGGCTTCAACTACAATGAGCAGTTCTTC. Based on the CDR3 plus reference TRBV5-1 and TRBJ2-1, the full variable domain is KAGVTQTPRYLIKTRGQQVTLSCSPISGHRSVSWYQQTPGQGLQFLFEYFSETQRNKGNFPGRFSGRQFSNSRSEMNVSTLELGDSALYLCASSLDGGFNYNEQFFGPGTRLTVL.

This clonotype was observed a single time. The J gene is TRBJ1-1, the V gene TRBV7-3; TRBD1 is a possible D gene (6 bases). The CDR3 consists of 15 residues. Between the trimmed V and J ends, which lost 5 bases and 1 base, there was a span of 14 bases. Looked up from germline, CDR1 is SGHTA and CDR2 is FQGTGA. The CDR3 loop is CASSPETGQNTEAFF. In DNA, the CDR3 is TGTGCCAGCAGCCCCGAGACAGGCCAGAACACTGAAGCTTTCTTT.

The CDR3 nucleotides read TGCGCCAGCAGCTTGGACGGGACAGTGGGTCGGCCCCAGCATTTT. Protein sequence: CASSLDGTVGRPQHF. The chain joins TRBV5-1 to TRBJ1-5; 7 positions match TRBD1. Trimming removed 0 bases from V and 9 bases from J; junction bases left unmatched: 9. The germline V gene encodes CDR1 SGHRS and CDR2 YFSETQ. CDR3 size: 15 residues.

This clonotype was seen a handful of times. With a much larger clone just one base away, this may be a read error. The chain recombines TRBV4-2 with TRBJ2-7, with 9 positions matching TRBD1. The germline V gene encodes CDR1 LGHNA and CDR2 YNFKEQ. Trimming cost V 2 bases and J 1 base; bases outside gene matches: 3. The CDR3 contains 15 residues. CDR3: CASSQRGQGSYEQYF. The CDR3, as DNA: TGTGCCAGCAGCCAAAGGGGACAGGGATCCTACGAGCAGTACTTC.

This clonotype showed up just a few times. The chain joins TRBV10-3 to TRBJ2-5; a possible D gene is TRBD1 (5 bases). Trimming shortened V by 9 bases and J by 1 base, and 9 bases separated the two germline ends. The V gene's germline CDR1 is ENHRY and CDR2 SYGVKD. The CDR3 extends over 12 amino acids. CDR3 bases: TGTGCCATTTCCAGGGCCCAAGAGACCCAGTACTTC. This translates into CAISRAQETQYF.